The next 21 T cell receptor beta chains were all read from a single sample in a study of radiation and T cells in renal cell carcinoma. Some clones are missing from TCRdb's copy, which holds only in-frame ones; the method was immunoSEQ multiplex PCR. The sample lists approximately 92,000 clones, just under 85% occurring once. Time point given: blood 4 weeks post-SBRT, at nephrectomy. Treatment reported: 15 Gy SBRT to primary tumor, nephrectomy 4 weeks later. The input for sequencing was blood, taken from a patient whose treatment included radiotherapy and nephrectomy. The receptors were sampled from a man in his fifties or sixties with renal cell carcinoma.

The chain is built from TRBV7-8 and TRBJ2-7, with no clear D. Trimming left V 6 bases short and J 1 base short, with 13 bases between. The length of the CDR3 is 14 residues. Germline V gene sequence: CDR1 SGHVS, CDR2 FQNEAQ. The CDR3 reads CASRSGRTSYEQYF. The DNA of the CDR3 is TGTGCCAGCAGGTCGGGTCGAACTTCCTACGAGCAGTACTTC.

The chain couples TRBV10-3 to TRBJ2-3; D may be TRBD1 (6 bases). CDR1 is ENHRY, CDR2 SYGVKD, per germline. This CDR3 region has 13 residues. Trimming removed 4 bases at V and 3 bases at J, with 8 bases between. The chain's CDR3 is CAISGTETDTQYF. The CDR3 nucleotides are TGTGCCATCAGTGGGACAGAGACAGATACGCAGTATTTT.

The V gene is TRBV6-5, the J gene TRBJ1-1, with a possible D match to TRBD1 (6 bases). The CDR3 covers 15 residues. Germline loops: CDR1 MNHEY, CDR2 SVGAGI. V was shortened by 6 bases and J by 1 base, with 15 bases between the two germline ends. As DNA, the CDR3 is TGTGCCAGCAGGATTGGCCTACAGGGGAACACTGAAGCTTTCTTT. Its translation: CASRIGLQGNTEAFF.

The chain joins TRBV28 to TRBJ1-5, with a tentative D call TRBD1 (5 bases). Germline V gives CDR1 MDHEN, CDR2 SYDVKM. The CDR3 has 13 residues. V gave up 5 bases and J gave up 6 bases, with 11 bases separating them. CDR3 DNA: TGTGCCAGCAGTAGCGAGGGGCCTCAGCCCCAGCATTTT. The encoded protein is CASSSEGPQPQHF.

This chain connects TRBV2 to TRBJ1-2; TRBD1 is a possible D gene (5 bases). The CDR3 consists of 15 residues. Looked up from germline, CDR1 is SNHLY and CDR2 is FYNNEI. The V and J ends lost 9 bases and 2 bases respectively, with 19 bases between them. The CDR3 bases are TGTGCCAGGGGTCAGGGAGCTAGTGTGAACTATGGCTACACCTTC. Its translation: CARGQGASVNYGYTF.

The chain carries TRBV27 and TRBJ1-2, with TRBD1 matching over 8 bases. Trimming took 4 bases from V and 4 from J; bases not matched to a gene: 8. Germline assignment: CDR1 MNHEY and CDR2 SMNVEV (reference sequence). This CDR3 is built from 15 residues. This CDR3 reads CASSSTHRGSYGYTF. CDR3 sequence (DNA): TGTGCCAGCAGTTCCACCCACAGGGGGAGCTATGGCTACACCTTC.

This clone has only one observation. J is TRBJ1-1 and V is TRBV4-3, with TRBD1 matching over 8 bases. Trimming took 4 bases from V and 4 from J; bases not matched to a gene: 2. The CDR3 runs to 13 residues. Germline V CDR1 and CDR2: LGHNA, YSLEER. This chain's CDR3 is CASSRTGGTEAFF. As DNA, the CDR3 is TGCGCCAGCAGCCGAACAGGGGGCACTGAAGCTTTCTTT.

This clone appeared a few times. The chain combines TRBV4-3 with TRBJ2-2; TRBD1 is a possible D gene (6 bases). This CDR3 is built from 17 residues. In germline, CDR1 is LGHNA, CDR2 YSLEER. V was trimmed by 1 base and J by 2 bases, leaving 14 bases between them. The CDR3 DNA is TGCGCCAGCAGCCAAGGTCTCGGACAGACTAACACCGGGGAGCTGTTTTTT. Translated: CASSQGLGQTNTGELFF.

This rearrangement joins TRBV6-6 to TRBJ1-5; D unclear. Germline CDR1 reads MNHNY; CDR2 reads SVGAGI (reference sequence). V lost 7 bases, J lost 1 base, and 11 bases lay in between. The CDR3 covers 14 residues. In DNA, the CDR3 is TGTGCCAGCAACCCCGGTCGGAGCAATCAGCCCCAGCATTTT. Protein: CASNPGRSNQPQHF.

The chain joins TRBV5-1 to TRBJ2-1; 12 positions match TRBD1. The trim removed 3 bases at V and 6 bases at J, leaving 4 bases unmatched. CDR1 and CDR2 (germline): SGHRS, YFSETQ. The CDR3 has 15 amino acids. The CDR3 DNA reads TGCGCCAGCAGCTCCGGGACAGGGGGCTCCAATGAGCAGTTCTTC. The encoded protein is CASSSGTGGSNEQFF.

This clone was counted a single time. The rearrangement joins TRBV5-4 to TRBJ2-7, with D unresolved. The length of the CDR3 is 13 residues. The V and J ends lost 1 base and 5 bases respectively, with 10 bases between them. From germline, CDR1 is SGHNT and CDR2 YYREEE (reference sequence). For the CDR3, the DNA is TGTGCCAGCAGCTTGAGGGAATCGCACGAGCAGTACTTC. This translates into CASSLRESHEQYF. Looking up the rest from reference TRBV5-4 and TRBJ2-7 gives the full variable domain: ETGVTQSPTHLIKTRGQQVTLRCSSQSGHNTVSWYQQALGQGPQFIFQYYREEENGRGNFPPRFSGLQFPNYSSELNVNALELDDSALYLCASSLRESHEQYFGPGTRLTVT.

The chain links TRBV11-3 to TRBJ1-1; 8 bases map to TRBD1. The CDR3 sequence is 17 residues long. Trimming took 4 bases from V and 1 from J; bases not matched to a gene: 11. Germline V gene lookup returns CDR1 SGHNT and CDR2 YENEEA. In DNA, the CDR3 is TGTGCCAGCAGCTCATTTCCCGCAGGGGGCAAGAACACTGAAGCTTTCTTT. It codes for CASSSFPAGGKNTEAFF. Complete variable domain (other parts from reference TRBV11-3 and TRBJ1-1): EAGVVQSPRYKIIEKKQPVAFWCNPISGHNTLYWYLQNLGQGPELLIRYENEEAVDDSQLPKDRFSAERLKGVDSTLKIQPAELGDSAVYLCASSSFPAGGKNTEAFFGQGTRLTVV.

The chain is built from TRBV30 and TRBJ1-5; D unresolved. CDR1 is GTSNPN, CDR2 SVGIG, per germline (reference sequence). The CDR3 loop spans 13 amino acids. The V and J ends lost 2 bases and 0 bases respectively, with 5 bases between them. The CDR3 nucleotides are TGTGCCTGGAGTCGAAATAGCAATCAGCCCCAGCATTTT. This codes for CAWSRNSNQPQHF.

V is TRBV6-5 and J is TRBJ1-5; possible D gene TRBD1, 5 bases. V was trimmed by 7 bases and J by 2 bases, leaving 15 bases between them. Per the germline V gene, CDR1 is MNHEY and CDR2 is SVGAGI. CDR3 length: 15 residues. The CDR3 loop reads CASNNGGFGNQPQHF. The CDR3 nucleotides read TGTGCCAGCAACAACGGGGGGTTTGGCAATCAGCCCCAGCATTTT.

The chain links TRBV2 to TRBJ2-4; tentative D call: TRBD2 (7 bases). Trimming removed 7 bases from V and 10 bases from J, with 20 bases in between. The CDR3 length is 14 residues. Germline CDR1 is SNHLY and CDR2 is FYNNEI. The CDR3 coding sequence is TGTGCCAGCATGCTAGATGGGGGCGGGGGTATTCAGTACTTC. This translates into CASMLDGGGGIQYF. Drawing the rest from reference TRBV2 and TRBJ2-4, the complete variable domain is EPEVTQTPSHQVTQMGQEVILRCVPISNHLYFYWYRQILGQKVEFLVSFYNNEISEKSEIFDDQFSVERPDGSNFTLKIRSTKLEDSAMYFCASMLDGGGGIQYFGAGTRLSVL.

In DNA, the CDR3 is TGTGCCAGCAGCGTTAGCGGGGGGGCCGCATGGGACAATGAGCAGTTCTTC. It is translated as CASSVSGGAAWDNEQFF. The chain links TRBV9 to TRBJ2-1; 11 nucleotides line up with TRBD2. This CDR3 is 17 amino acids long. After removal of 2 bases from V and 5 bases from J, the junction contained 9 bases not matched to a gene. Germline V gives CDR1 SGDLS, CDR2 YYNGEE.

The V call is TRBV7-6, the J call TRBJ2-1, with unresolved D. Trimming stripped 2 bases from V and 3 bases from J, with 14 bases between. The CDR3 is made up of 16 amino acids. CDR1 and CDR2 from the germline V gene are SGHVS and FNYEAQ. The CDR3 DNA reads as TGTGCCAGCAGCTTACAGGTAGCCGTCAACTACAATGAGCAGTTCTTC. This gives the protein CASSLQVAVNYNEQFF.

The chain couples TRBV25-1 to TRBJ2-5, with D unresolved. In germline, CDR1 is MGHDK, CDR2 SYGVNS. The CDR3 sequence is 14 residues long. The V and J ends lost 5 bases and 2 bases respectively, with 12 bases between them. For the CDR3, the DNA is TGTGCCAGCAGTCACCGGACGGTTCAAGAGACCCAGTACTTC. Translated: CASSHRTVQETQYF.

The CDR3: CASRSGGTEAFF. CDR3 nucleotides: TGTGCCAGTAGGTCAGGGGGCACTGAAGCTTTCTTT. The J gene is TRBJ1-1, the V gene TRBV19, with 7 bases matching TRBD1. This CDR3 is 12 amino acids long. Germline CDR1 LNHDA, CDR2 SQIVND (reference sequence). The J segment lost 4 bases and the V segment lost 6 bases, leaving 2 bases of the junction unmatched.

This chain uses TRBV19 with TRBJ1-5; 8 bases match TRBD1. Germline V gene data show CDR1 as LNHDA and CDR2 as SQIVND (reference sequence). V dropped 11 bases and J dropped 6; count of bases not matched to a gene: 6. The CDR3 totals 12 residues. The chain's CDR3 is CACRGPAQPQHF. In nucleotides, the CDR3 is TGTGCCTGCAGGGGGCCGGCTCAGCCCCAGCATTTT.

The chain is built from TRBV4-1 and TRBJ1-1; possibly TRBD1 for D (5 bases). The CDR3 runs to 15 residues. Trimming took 4 bases from V and 3 from J, leaving 15 bases between them. Germline V CDR1 and CDR2: MGHRA, YSYEKL. The CDR3 region is CASSRYRDPDTEAFF. CDR3 DNA: TGCGCCAGCAGCCGCTACCGGGACCCCGACACTGAAGCTTTCTTT.